Each of the 8 T cell receptor beta chains below was sequenced from the same sample in a study of spatial heterogeneity in lung cancer. TCRdb reanalysed the 5' RACE reads using MiXCR and keeps one entry per CDR3 protein. The sample records some 54,000 distinct CDR3 sequences, about 7.4% being singletons. Time point indicated: blood at routine non-recurrence follow-up after resection. Sequencing was performed on whole RNA extracted from tumor and nontumor lung tissue, or from frozen PBMC, and the material was left unsorted. Here the sequenced sample was PBMCs, taken at follow-up. The receptors derive from a female donor with early-stage non-small cell lung cancer.

This clonotype appeared a few times. The genes are TRBV28 and TRBJ1-3, with D possibly being TRBD1 (5 bases). V was cut by 6 bases and J by 2 bases, with 11 bases left in between. CDR3 length: 14 residues. Germline CDR1 and CDR2: MDHEN and SYDVKM. CDR3 amino acids: CASRAGGPGNTIYF. The CDR3 DNA is TGTGCCAGCAGGGCGGGGGGTCCTGGAAACACCATATATTTT.

This clonotype turned up a few times. The rearrangement uses TRBV11-2 and TRBJ2-4; 7 nucleotides match TRBD2. The J segment lost 9 bases and the V segment lost 0 bases, leaving 11 bases of the junction unmatched. This CDR3 is 16 amino acids long. CDR1 is SGHAT, CDR2 FQNNGV, per germline. For the CDR3, the DNA is TGTGCCAGCAGCTTAGATTTATGGAGGGGAGGGAGCATTCAGTACTTC. Translation gives CASSLDLWRGGSIQYF.

This clonotype was observed at least ten times. The CDR3: CASSWTGAETQYF. The CDR3 coding sequence is TGTGCCAGCAGCTGGACAGGGGCAGAGACCCAGTACTTC. J is TRBJ2-5 and V is TRBV6-2 or TRBV6-3; 9 nucleotides line up with TRBD1. CDR1 and CDR2 (germline): MNHEY, SVGEGT. This CDR3 is built from 13 residues. V gave up 6 bases and J gave up 4 bases; unmatched junction bases: 3.

This clonotype was seen ten or more times. The rearrangement uses TRBV6-6 and TRBJ2-3; a weak D match, TRBD2 (5 bases). Trimming left V 0 bases short and J 3 bases short, with 7 bases between. CDR3 length: 14 residues. The germline V gene has CDR1 MNHNY and CDR2 SVGAGI (reference sequence). The CDR3 DNA follows: TGTGCCAGCAGTTACTCGCGGGTTACAGATACGCAGTATTTT. Encoded protein: CASSYSRVTDTQYF.

V gene TRBV5-1 combines with J gene TRBJ2-3; 8 bases map to TRBD1. CDR1 and CDR2 (germline): SGHRS, YFSETQ. The CDR3 consists of 14 residues. Germline trimming cut 4 bases from V and 6 bases from J; bases unmatched to any gene: 7. The CDR3 region is CASSDRQGSDTQYF. The CDR3 DNA reads as TGCGCCAGCAGCGACCGACAGGGGTCGGATACGCAGTATTTT.

This clonotype appeared many times. The CDR3 loop reads CASIGGVSNEKLFF. In DNA form, the CDR3 reads TGTGCCAGCATCGGGGGAGTTTCTAATGAAAAACTGTTTTTT. The chain recombines TRBV28 with TRBJ1-4, with D perhaps matching TRBD1 (5 bases). CDR3 length equals 14 residues. Trimming pared 7 bases from V and 3 bases from J, leaving 12 bases between. Per the germline V gene, CDR1 is MDHEN and CDR2 is SYDVKM.

This clonotype was found many times. The V gene is TRBV12-3 or TRBV12-4, the J gene TRBJ1-1, with TRBD1 matching over 7 bases. With 11 bases clipped from V and 8 bases from J, the junction kept 11 bases outside the gene matches. The CDR3 is made up of 12 amino acids. For the CDR3, the DNA is TGTGCCGGAACCGCCCAGGGGGGAGAAGCTTTCTTT. Translating gives CAGTAQGGEAFF.

The table lists this clonotype with a few counts. V is TRBV19 and J is TRBJ2-3; the match to TRBD2 covers 9 bases. The V gene's germline CDR1 is LNHDA and CDR2 SQIVND (reference sequence). The CDR3 spans 16 residues. Trimming took 5 bases from V and 3 from J; bases not matched to a gene: 9. Here the CDR3 reads CASSSERGARTDTQYF. DNA of the CDR3: TGTGCCAGTAGTTCAGAGCGGGGGGCCCGGACAGATACGCAGTATTTT. The variable domain in full, with the rest retrieved from reference TRBV19 and TRBJ2-3, is DGGITQSPKYLFRKEGQNVTLSCEQNLNHDAMYWYRQDPGQGLRLIYYSQIVNDFQKGDIAEGYSVSREKKESFPLTVTSAQKNPTAFYLCASSSERGARTDTQYFGPGTRLTVL.